What follows describes a single T cell receptor (beta chain). Its antigen is unknown. The data were obtained in a study of T cells expressing NK-cell markers. Overall study: Sorted CD3+CD56-NKG2C+, CD3+CD56+NKG2C- and CD3+CD56+NKG2C+ T cells were the source of the TCR beta repertoires. General observations from the study: Nothing established the HCMV specificity of expanded NKG2C+ T cell clones. CD8+ T cells in over 5 donors included dominant NKG2C+ clonotypes at about 1.0-7.0%.

TCR beta libraries carry UMIs added by 5'RACE template switching. One entry per CDR3 protein, without DNA, is what TCRdb gives after re-calling the 5' RACE reads. Its clone listing holds about 460,000 distinct CDR3 sequences. Source material: blood T cells: a sorted CD56 or NKG2C T cell subset, CD4+ or CD8+ T cells, or bulk PBMC T cells (not recorded which). This receptor was obtained from a woman in her 50s in good health.

CDR3 sequence: CASALGPTNEQFF. The V call is TRBV7-2, the J call TRBJ2-1; as DNA is missing, the TRBD1 call by TCRdb cannot be tested. The CDR3 contains 13 residues. Germline CDR1 and CDR2: SGHTA and FQGNSA.